One sample yielded the 5 T cell receptor beta chains listed below, sequenced in a study of blood T cell repertoires in COVID-19. Profiling relied on immunoSEQ multiplex PCR, and the TCRdb table lists in-frame clones only, not all of them. The sample includes approximately 140,000 clones, 80% to 90% of them seen just once. The specimen sequenced was peripheral blood. These receptors were collected from a man between 65 and 79 years old with acute or convalescent COVID-19.

The V gene is TRBV5-4, the J gene TRBJ2-5; 9 bases map to TRBD1. Germline V gene sequence: CDR1 SGHNT, CDR2 YYREEE (reference sequence). The ends lost 1 base at V and 7 bases at J; junction bases unmatched: 5. This CDR3 spans 14 amino acids. The CDR3, as DNA: TGTGCCAGCAGCTTGACAGGGGGCGGGGGGACCCAGTACTTC. Its translation is CASSLTGGGGTQYF.

This clone has just one count. The chain links TRBV5-1 to TRBJ2-7; weak D call: TRBD1 (6 bases). Germline V gene data show CDR1 as SGHRS and CDR2 as YFSETQ. The CDR3 length is 13 residues. With 4 bases removed from V and 2 bases from J, the gap between germline ends came to 10 bases. CDR3 coding DNA: TGCGCCAGCAGCCTAGGGACACCCTACGAGCAGTACTTC. It specifies CASSLGTPYEQYF.

This chain links TRBV9 with TRBJ2-7; 7 bases are a match to TRBD2. Trimming took 2 bases from V and 6 from J; bases not matched to a gene: 14. From germline, CDR1 is SGDLS and CDR2 YYNGEE. The CDR3 is made up of 16 amino acids. The CDR3 here is CASSVGVFGTTREQYF. CDR3 in DNA: TGTGCCAGCAGCGTTGGGGTTTTCGGGACTACTCGCGAGCAGTACTTC.

Written as DNA, the CDR3 is TGCAGTGCTAGTGCCGTGGATACGCAGTATTTT. Protein sequence: CSASAVDTQYF. This chain joins TRBV20-1 and TRBJ2-3, with D unresolved. Germline CDR1 is DFQATT and CDR2 is SNEGSKA (reference sequence). With 3 bases removed from V and 6 bases from J, the gap between germline ends came to 7 bases. There are 11 residues in the CDR3.

This sequence joins TRBV7-3 and TRBJ2-7; 9 bases fit TRBD2. V dropped 5 bases and J dropped 3; count of bases not matched to a gene: 11. Germline assignment: CDR1 SGHTA and CDR2 FQGTGA. The CDR3 loop spans 16 amino acids. The CDR3: CASSNNRGLANYEQYF. Written as DNA, the CDR3 is TGTGCCAGCAGCAACAACAGGGGACTAGCAAACTACGAGCAGTACTTC.